This TCR beta chain appears in the sequencing data of a study of T cells in Graves' hyperthyroidism and ophthalmopathy. Findings and caveats of the study: Classification by a 13 V-J model distinguished ophthalmopathy from stable hyperthyroidism.

This clonotype was detected ten times or more. Antigen specificity is unknown. Germline-derived CDR1 and CDR2 are MDHEN and SYDVKM. V lost 7 bases, J lost 1 base, and 19 bases lay in between. CDR3 size: 16 residues. Graves' hyperthyroidism was deemed stable absent ophthalmopathy progression within 18 months. RNA transcripts served as the template for amplifying TCR beta CDR3 regions. Researchers ran a first-round RT-PCR on the TCR CDR3 using the HTBI primer set. Using its own MiXCR run on the multiplex PCR reads, TCRdb lists one record per CDR3 protein. Among fewer than 250,000 distinct CDR3 sequences listed, 17% were seen once.

The sequenced material came from blood. The receptor was derived from a man aged 50 or older with Graves' hyperthyroidism. The chain couples TRBV28 to TRBJ1-1; D remains unclear. The DNA for the CDR3 is TGTGCCAGCACCCCCGGCCGATTAGGACCGAACACTGAAGCTTTCTTT. Translated, it gives CASTPGRLGPNTEAFF.